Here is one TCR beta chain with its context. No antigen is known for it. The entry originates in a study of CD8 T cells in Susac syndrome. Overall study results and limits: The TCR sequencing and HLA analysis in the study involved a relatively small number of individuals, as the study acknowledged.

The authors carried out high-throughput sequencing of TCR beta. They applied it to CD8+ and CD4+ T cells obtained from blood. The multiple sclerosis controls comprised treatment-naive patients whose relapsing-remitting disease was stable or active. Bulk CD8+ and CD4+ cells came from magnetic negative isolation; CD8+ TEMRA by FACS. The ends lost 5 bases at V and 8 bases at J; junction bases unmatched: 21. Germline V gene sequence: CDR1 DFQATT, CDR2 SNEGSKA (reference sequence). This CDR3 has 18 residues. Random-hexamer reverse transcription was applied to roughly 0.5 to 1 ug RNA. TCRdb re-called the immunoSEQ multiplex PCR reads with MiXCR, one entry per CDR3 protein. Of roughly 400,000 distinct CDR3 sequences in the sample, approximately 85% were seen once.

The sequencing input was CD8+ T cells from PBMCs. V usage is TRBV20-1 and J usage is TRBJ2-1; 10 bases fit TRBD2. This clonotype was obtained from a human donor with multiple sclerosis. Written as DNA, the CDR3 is TGCAGTGCTTACAACATCGACACTTCACTAGCGGGACCATATGAGCAGTTCTTC. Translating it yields CSAYNIDTSLAGPYEQFF.